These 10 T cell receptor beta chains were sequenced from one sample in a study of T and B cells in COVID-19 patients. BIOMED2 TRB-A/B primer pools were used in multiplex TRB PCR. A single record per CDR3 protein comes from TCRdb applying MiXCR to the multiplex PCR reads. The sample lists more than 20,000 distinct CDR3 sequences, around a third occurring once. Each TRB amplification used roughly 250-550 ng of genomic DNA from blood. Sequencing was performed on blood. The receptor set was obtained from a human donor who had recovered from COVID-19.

CDR3 coding DNA: TGTGCCACCTTCTACGCCGGGAAAGCTGGAAACACCATATATTTT. Translated: CATFYAGKAGNTIYF. V usage is TRBV19 and J usage is TRBJ1-3; D is ambiguous. This CDR3 contains 15 residues. V was cut by 10 bases and J by 2 bases, with 18 bases left in between. Per the germline V gene, CDR1 is LNHDA and CDR2 is SQIVND (reference sequence).

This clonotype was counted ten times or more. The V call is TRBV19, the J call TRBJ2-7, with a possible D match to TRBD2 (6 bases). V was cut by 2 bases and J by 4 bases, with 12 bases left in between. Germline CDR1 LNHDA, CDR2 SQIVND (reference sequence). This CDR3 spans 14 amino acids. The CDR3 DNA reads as TGTGCCAGTAGTATAAACGGGGGTAGGTACGAGCAGTACTTC. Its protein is CASSINGGRYEQYF.

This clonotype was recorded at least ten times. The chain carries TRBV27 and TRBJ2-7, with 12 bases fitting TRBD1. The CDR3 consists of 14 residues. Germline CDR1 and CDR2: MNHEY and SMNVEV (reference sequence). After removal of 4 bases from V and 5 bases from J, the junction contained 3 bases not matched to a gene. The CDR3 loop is CASSSGTGGNEQYF. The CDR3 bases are TGTGCCAGCAGTTCCGGGACAGGGGGCAACGAGCAGTACTTC.

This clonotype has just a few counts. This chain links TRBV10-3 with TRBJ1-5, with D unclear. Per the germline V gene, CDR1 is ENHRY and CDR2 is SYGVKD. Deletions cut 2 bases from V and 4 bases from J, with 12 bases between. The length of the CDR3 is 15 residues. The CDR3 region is CAISEVRFANQPQHF. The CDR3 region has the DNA TGTGCCATCAGTGAGGTCAGATTCGCGAATCAGCCCCAGCATTTT.

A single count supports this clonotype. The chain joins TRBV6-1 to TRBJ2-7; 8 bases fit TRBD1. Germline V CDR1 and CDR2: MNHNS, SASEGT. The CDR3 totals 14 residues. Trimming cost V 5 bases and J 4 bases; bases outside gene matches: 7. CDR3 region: CASSPGTGKYEQYF. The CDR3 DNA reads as TGTGCCAGCAGTCCCGGGACAGGAAAATACGAGCAGTACTTC.

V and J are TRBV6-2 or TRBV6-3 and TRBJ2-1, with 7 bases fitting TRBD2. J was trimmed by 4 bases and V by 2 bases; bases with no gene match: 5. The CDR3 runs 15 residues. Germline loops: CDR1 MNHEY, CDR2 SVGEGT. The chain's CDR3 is CASSYMGGRYNEQFF. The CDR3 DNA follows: TGTGCCAGCAGTTACATGGGCGGGAGATACAATGAGCAGTTCTTC.

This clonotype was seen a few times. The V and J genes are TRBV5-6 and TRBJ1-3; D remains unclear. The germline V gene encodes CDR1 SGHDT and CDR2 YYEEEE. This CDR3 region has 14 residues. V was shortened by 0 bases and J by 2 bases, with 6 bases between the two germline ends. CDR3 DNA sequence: TGTGCCAGCAGCTTGGGGCGGGCTGGAAACACCATATATTTT. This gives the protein CASSLGRAGNTIYF.

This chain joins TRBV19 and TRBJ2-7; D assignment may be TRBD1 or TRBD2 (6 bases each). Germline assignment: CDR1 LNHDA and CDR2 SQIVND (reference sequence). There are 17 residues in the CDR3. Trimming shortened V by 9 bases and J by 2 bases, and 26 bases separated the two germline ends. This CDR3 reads CASSHPRAGQMTYEQYF. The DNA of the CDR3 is TGTGCCAGCAGTCACCCCAGGGCGGGACAAATGACCTACGAGCAGTACTTC.

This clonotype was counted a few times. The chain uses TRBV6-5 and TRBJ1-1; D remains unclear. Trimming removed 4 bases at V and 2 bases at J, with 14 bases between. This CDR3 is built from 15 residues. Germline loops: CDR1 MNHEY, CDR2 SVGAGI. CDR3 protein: CASSWSEYINTEAFF. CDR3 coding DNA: TGTGCCAGCAGTTGGTCCGAGTACATCAACACTGAAGCTTTCTTT.

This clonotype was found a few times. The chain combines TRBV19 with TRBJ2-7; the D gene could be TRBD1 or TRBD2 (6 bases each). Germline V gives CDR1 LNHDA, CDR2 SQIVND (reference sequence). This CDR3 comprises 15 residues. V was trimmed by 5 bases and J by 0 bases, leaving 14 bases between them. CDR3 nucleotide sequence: TGTGCCAGTAGTCTCTCGGGGGCCCCCTCCTACGAGCAGTACTTC. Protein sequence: CASSLSGAPSYEQYF.